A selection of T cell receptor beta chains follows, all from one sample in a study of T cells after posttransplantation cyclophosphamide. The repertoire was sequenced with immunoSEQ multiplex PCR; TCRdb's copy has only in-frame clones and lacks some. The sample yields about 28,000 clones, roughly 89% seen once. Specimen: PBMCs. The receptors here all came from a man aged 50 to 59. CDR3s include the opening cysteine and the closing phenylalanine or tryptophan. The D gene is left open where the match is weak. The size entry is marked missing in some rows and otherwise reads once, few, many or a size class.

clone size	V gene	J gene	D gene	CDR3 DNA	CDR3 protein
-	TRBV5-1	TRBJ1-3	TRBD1	TGCGCCAGCAGCGCCTCGGGACAGGGGATAAGAAACACCATATATTTT	CASSASGQGIRNTIYF
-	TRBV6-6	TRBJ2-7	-	TGTGCCAGCAGCCCGACTAGTTTCTACGAGCAGTACTTC	CASSPTSFYEQYF
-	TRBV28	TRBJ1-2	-	TGTGCCAGCAGTATGAGTTCGGGGGGCTACACCTTC	CASSMSSGGYTF
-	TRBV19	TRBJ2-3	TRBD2	TGTGCCAGTAGCAAACCTAGCGGGCCGAGCACAGATACGCAGTATTTT	CASSKPSGPSTDTQYF
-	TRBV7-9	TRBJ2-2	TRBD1	TGTGCCAGCAGCTTAAGAAGACAGGGGGCGGCCGGGGAGCTGTTTTTT	CASSLRRQGAAGELFF
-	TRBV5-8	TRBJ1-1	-	TGTGCCAGCAGCTTTCGGGGGGCGGTGTACACTGAAGCTTTCTTT	CASSFRGAVYTEAFF
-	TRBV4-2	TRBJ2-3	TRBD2	TGTGCCAGCAGCCAAGATTTGCTAGCGGGGGATACGCAGTATTTT	CASSQDLLAGDTQYF
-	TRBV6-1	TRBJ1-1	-	TGTGCCAGCAACGGGGGGACGGGGGACACTGAAGCTTTCTTT	CASNGGTGDTEAFF
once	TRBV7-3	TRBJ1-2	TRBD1	TGTGCCAGCAGCTCCCCGCAGGGGGGCGGCTACACCTTC	CASSSPQGGGYTF
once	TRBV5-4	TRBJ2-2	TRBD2	TGTGCCAGCAGCTTCAAGTCCAGCGGGAATGCCGGGGAGCTGTTTTTT	CASSFKSSGNAGELFF
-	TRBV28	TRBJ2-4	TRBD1	TGTGCCAGCAGTACCGGGACAGGTGCCAAAAACATTCAGTACTTC	CASSTGTGAKNIQYF
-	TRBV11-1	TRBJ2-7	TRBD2	TGTGCCAGCAGCAACCCGAGGGGCGGGCTAGCGGGGGGCGAGCAGTACTTC	CASSNPRGGLAGGEQYF
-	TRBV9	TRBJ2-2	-	TGTGCCAGCAGCGCGACAGCCGGGGAGCTGTTTTTT	CASSATAGELFF
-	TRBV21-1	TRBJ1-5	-	TGTGCCAGCAACCTAGGCGTCTGCCTATACAATCAGCCCCAGCATTTT	CASNLGVCLYNQPQHF
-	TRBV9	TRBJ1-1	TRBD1	TGTGCCAGCGCCAGATTACAGGGGATCACTGAAGCTTTCTTT	CASARLQGITEAFF
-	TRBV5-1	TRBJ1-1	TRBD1	TGCGCCAGCAGCTCTAACCGACAGGGGGGAGTGAACACTGAAGCTTTCTTT	CASSSNRQGGVNTEAFF
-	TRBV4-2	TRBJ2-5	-	TGTGCCAGCAGCCAAGAGCGGGGAGGAGAGACCCAGTACTTC	CASSQERGGETQYF
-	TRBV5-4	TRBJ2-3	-	TGTGCCAGCAGCTCGATGATACTCGGGGGAGGCACAGATATGCAGTATTTT	CASSSMILGGGTDMQYF
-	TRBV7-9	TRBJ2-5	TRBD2	TGTGCCAGCAGGAAGGGACTAGCGGGAAGGTGGGAGACCCAGTACTTC	CASRKGLAGRWETQYF
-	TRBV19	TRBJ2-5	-	TGTGCCAGTAGTATCGAGGGAGAGACCCAGTACTTC	CASSIEGETQYF
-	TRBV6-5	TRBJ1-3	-	TGTGCCAGCAGGGGCCAGGGAAACACCATATATTTT	CASRGQGNTIYF
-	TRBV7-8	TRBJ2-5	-	TGTGCCAGCAGCTTCTCAAGGTGGACTACCCAAGAGACCCAGTACTTC	CASSFSRWTTQETQYF
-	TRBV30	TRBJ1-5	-	TGTGCCTGGAGTGGGGGGGATGATCAGCCCCAGCATTTT	CAWSGGDDQPQHF
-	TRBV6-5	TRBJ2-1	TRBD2	TGTGCCAGCAAGCTAGCGGGATTAGCGGAGGAGCAGTTCTTC	CASKLAGLAEEQFF
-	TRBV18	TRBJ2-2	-	TGTGCCAGCTCACCATCGGCAGGGAACACCGGGGAGCTGTTTTTT	CASSPSAGNTGELFF
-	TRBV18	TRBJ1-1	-	TGTGCCAGCTCACCGACGACAGATGAAGCTTTCTTT	CASSPTTDEAFF
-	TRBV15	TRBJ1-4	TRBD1	TGTGCCACCAGCAGGACAACAGGGGCCACTAATGAAAAACTGTTTTTT	CATSRTTGATNEKLFF
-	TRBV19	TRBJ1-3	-	TGTGCCAGTAGTACTGGGCTCGACGCACGGCGTCACACCATATATTTT	CASSTGLDARRHTIYF
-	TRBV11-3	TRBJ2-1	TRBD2	TGTGCCAGCAGCTTCGGCGGGAGTTTCAATGAGCAGTTCTTC	CASSFGGSFNEQFF
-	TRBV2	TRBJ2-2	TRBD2	TGTGCCAGCAGTGAAGTACCATGGACTAGCGGATACACCGGGGAGCTGTTTTTT	CASSEVPWTSGYTGELFF
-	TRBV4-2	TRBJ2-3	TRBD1	TGTGCCAGCAGCCAAGCGGACAGGGTCACAGATACGCAGTATTTT	CASSQADRVTDTQYF
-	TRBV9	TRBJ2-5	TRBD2	TGTGCCAGCAGCCGTACATCTAGCGGGGGTGTAGAGACCCAGTACTTC	CASSRTSSGGVETQYF
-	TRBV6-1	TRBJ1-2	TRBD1	TGTGCCAGCAGCGGGACAGGGGGCATCGGTGGCTACACCTTC	CASSGTGGIGGYTF
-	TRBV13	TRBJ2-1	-	TGTGCCAGCAGCTTGGAAGGGCGGGGTAATGAGCAGTTCTTC	CASSLEGRGNEQFF
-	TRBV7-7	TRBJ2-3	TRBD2	TGTGCTAGCAGCAGTGGTGGGGGACTAGCGGGATCCATGTATTTT	CASSSGGGLAGSMYF
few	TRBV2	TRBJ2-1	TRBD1	TGTGCCAGCAGCCCGGGACAGGGGTCTTCCTACAATGAGCAGTTCTTC	CASSPGQGSSYNEQFF
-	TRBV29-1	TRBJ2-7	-	TGCAGCGTTGGAAGTGGGGAGGCAGGCGAGCAGTACTTC	CSVGSGEAGEQYF
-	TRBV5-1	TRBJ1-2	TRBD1	TGCGCCAGCAGCCCGATCACAGGGGCCAACTATGGCTACACCTTC	CASSPITGANYGYTF
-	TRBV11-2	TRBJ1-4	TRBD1	TGTGCCAGCAGCCTCCCCGGGACAGGGGCGCGAGGGGTGTTTTTT	CASSLPGTGARGVFF
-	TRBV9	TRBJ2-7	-	TGTGCCAGCAGCGCCCGGGGGGCCTCCTACGAGCAGTACTTC	CASSARGASYEQYF
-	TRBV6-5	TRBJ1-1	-	TGTGCCTCCCAGGGGATCATGAACACTGAAGCTTTCTTT	CASQGIMNTEAFF
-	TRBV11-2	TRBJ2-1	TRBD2	TGTGCCAGCAGCCCGAGGACTAGCGGGAGGGCCTCGGCCTACAATGAGCAGTTCTTC	CASSPRTSGRASAYNEQFF
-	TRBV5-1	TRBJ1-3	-	TGCGCCAGCAGCCTCTTACAGGGTTCTGGAAACACCATATATTTT	CASSLLQGSGNTIYF
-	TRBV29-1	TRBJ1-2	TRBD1	TGCAGCGGTCAGGGGGCTGGTGGCTACACCTTC	CSGQGAGGYTF
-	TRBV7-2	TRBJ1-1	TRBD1	TGTGCCAGCAGCCAACAGGGGGCATCTGAAGCTTTCTTT	CASSQQGASEAFF
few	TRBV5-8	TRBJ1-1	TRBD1	TGTGCCAGCAGCTTGAGGGCTGGGACAGCCGATTTCTTT	CASSLRAGTADFF
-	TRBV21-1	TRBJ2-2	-	TGTGCCAGCAGTGCCCGGGGTAGCGGGAGATTTGCCGGGGAGCTGTTTTTT	CASSARGSGRFAGELFF
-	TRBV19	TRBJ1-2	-	TGTGCCAGTAGTATAGATCGGACTCTTGGCTACACCTTC	CASSIDRTLGYTF
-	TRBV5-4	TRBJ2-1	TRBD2	TGTGCCAGCAGCCCCAGGTCCATAGCGGGAGCCAGTAATGAGCAGTTCTTC	CASSPRSIAGASNEQFF
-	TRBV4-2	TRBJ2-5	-	TGTGCCAGCAGCCAAGCATATGGGGGGAGTCAAGAGACCCAGTACTTC	CASSQAYGGSQETQYF
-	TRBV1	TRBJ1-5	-	TGCACCAGCAGCCAAGAAGTGGGACAGGGTGGCCAGCCCCAGCATTTT	CTSSQEVGQGGQPQHF
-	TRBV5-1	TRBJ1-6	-	TGCGCCAGCAGCGAATTCAAGACAGGCCTAAATTCACCCCTCCACTTT	CASSEFKTGLNSPLHF
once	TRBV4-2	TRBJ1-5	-	TGTGCCAGCAGCCAACAGGTGAATCAGCCCCAGCATTTT	CASSQQVNQPQHF
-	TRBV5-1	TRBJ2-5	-	TGCGCCAGCAGCTTGGGGCTGGGGGCGCGTCAGGAGACCCAGTACTTC	CASSLGLGARQETQYF
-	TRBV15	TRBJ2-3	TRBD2	TGTGCCACCAGAGTTAGCGGGGGGAAACTCACAGATACGCAGTATTTT	CATRVSGGKLTDTQYF
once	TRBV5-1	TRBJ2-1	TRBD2	TGCGCCAGCAGCTACCTTAGCGGGAGTCCGGGTAATGAGCAGTTCTTC	CASSYLSGSPGNEQFF
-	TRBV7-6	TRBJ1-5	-	TGTGCCAGCAGCTTCGGGGAAGAGTGGCCCCAGCATTTT	CASSFGEEWPQHF
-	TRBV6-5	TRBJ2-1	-	TGTGCCAGCAGTAGGGGGTACCTCTCTCGGAATGAGCAGTTCTTC	CASSRGYLSRNEQFF
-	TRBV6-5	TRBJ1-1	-	TGTGCCAGCAGGCCCCCGGGGGGTTTGAACACTGAAGCTTTCTTT	CASRPPGGLNTEAFF